This T cell receptor (beta chain) was documented in a study of blood T cell repertoires in COVID-19. Overall study: PBMCs, B-cell-depleted T cells, or T cells provided the cDNA or gDNA that made up the material.

Per the authors' pipeline: Amplification with reference gene primers provided the estimates of nucleated cell counts. Sequencing used immunoSEQ multiplex PCR; TCRdb keeps in-frame clones, though not all of them. V, J and clone size are taken as reported in that table, and D and trimming were inferred from the DNA itself. In the table there are 200,000 to 250,000 clones, 70% to 90% of which are singletons. The CDR3 is 13 residues long. V lost 1 base and J 6 bases, leaving 9 bases between the germline ends. The germline CDR1 and CDR2 sequences are SGHTA and FQGTGA. This TCR derives from a man in his 60s with acute or convalescent COVID-19. The rearrangement uses TRBV7-3 and TRBJ1-2, with D possibly matching TRBD1 (6 bases). The sequencing sample was made of peripheral blood. As DNA, the CDR3 is TGTGCCAGCAGCTTAAACAGGGTAGATGGCTACACCTTC. Translating gives CASSLNRVDGYTF.